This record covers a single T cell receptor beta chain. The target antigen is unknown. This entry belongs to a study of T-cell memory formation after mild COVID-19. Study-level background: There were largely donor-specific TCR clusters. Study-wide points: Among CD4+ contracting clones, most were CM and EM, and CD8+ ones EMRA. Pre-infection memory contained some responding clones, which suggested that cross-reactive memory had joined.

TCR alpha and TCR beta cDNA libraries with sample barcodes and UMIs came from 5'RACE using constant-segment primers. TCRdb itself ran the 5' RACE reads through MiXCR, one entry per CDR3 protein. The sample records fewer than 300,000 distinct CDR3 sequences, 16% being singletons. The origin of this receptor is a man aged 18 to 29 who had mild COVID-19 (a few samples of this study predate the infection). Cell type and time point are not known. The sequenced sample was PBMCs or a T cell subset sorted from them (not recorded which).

DNA for the CDR3: TGTGCCAGCAGTCTCAAGGGGGTTGGCAGGCTAGGGGCACCCCTCCACTTT. Translation: CASSLKGVGRLGAPLHF. The chain has TRBV28 and TRBJ1-6; D possibly corresponds to TRBD1 (6 bases). The V gene's germline CDR1 is MDHEN and CDR2 SYDVKM. Trimming left V 5 bases short and J 11 bases short, with 25 bases between. The CDR3 extends over 17 amino acids.